These 20 T cell receptor beta chains share one sample of origin, sequenced in a study of CD8 T cells in ankylosing spondylitis. Points from the study as a whole: Ankylosing spondylitis blood appeared to carry a characteristic TCR beta motif of several highly homologous variants.

No cognate antigen is known for these TCRs. Using its own MiXCR run on the 5' RACE reads, TCRdb lists one record per CDR3 protein. The sample records 700,000 or so distinct CDR3 sequences, 15% to 20% being singletons. Sequencing input: blood, either unsorted or a sorted T cell fraction (not recorded which). The receptors derive from a male donor with ankylosing spondylitis.

A few counts support this clonotype. The V call is TRBV9, the J call TRBJ2-2; D is undetermined. The germline gives CDR1 SGDLS, CDR2 YYNGEE. V lost 5 bases, J lost 0 bases, and 8 bases lay in between. This CDR3 comprises 14 residues. The CDR3 DNA is TGTGCCAGCAGAGGCAGGACGAACACCGGGGAGCTGTTTTTT. It is translated as CASRGRTNTGELFF.

In its sample, this clonotype was seen a few times. CDR3 sequence (DNA): TGTGCCAGCGGACAGGGGGCGGGCAATGAGCAGTTCTTC. This translates into CASGQGAGNEQFF. This sequence joins TRBV6-1 and TRBJ2-1, with 11 bases fitting TRBD1. The length of the CDR3 is 13 residues. Trimming took 8 bases from V and 6 from J; bases not matched to a gene: 3. Per germline, CDR1 MNHNS and CDR2 SASEGT.

This clonotype was seen many times. V and J are TRBV12-3 or TRBV12-4 and TRBJ2-6, with D possibly matching TRBD1 (5 bases). The ends were cut back, 4 bases at V and 6 bases at J, with 10 bases in the middle. CDR3 length: 14 residues. The CDR3 coding sequence is TGTGCCAGCAGTTCCTTTGGGGCGGCCAACGTCCTGACTTTC. It yields the protein CASSSFGAANVLTF.

The chain recombines TRBV20-1 with TRBJ2-2, with D uncertain. The CDR3 is 14 amino acids. CDR1 is DFQATT, CDR2 SNEGSKA, per germline (reference sequence). V lost 3 bases, J lost 5 bases, and 13 bases lay in between. The CDR3 is CSASRPAQTGELFF. CDR3 nucleotide sequence: TGCAGTGCTAGCCGGCCAGCCCAAACCGGGGAGCTGTTTTTT.

The V gene is TRBV20-1, the J gene TRBJ2-1; the match to TRBD1 covers 8 bases. The CDR3 extends over 15 amino acids. The V and J ends lost 6 bases and 7 bases, in that order; junction bases with no gene match: 14. The germline gives CDR1 DFQATT, CDR2 SNEGSKA (reference sequence). The CDR3 sequence is CSADGSRTGKNEQFF. The CDR3 nucleotides read TGCAGTGCGGACGGTTCGAGGACAGGGAAGAATGAGCAGTTCTTC.

The V and J genes are TRBV2 and TRBJ2-7; D uncertain. The V end lost 5 bases, the J end lost 3 bases, and 8 bases lay between the germline ends. CDR1 is SNHLY and CDR2 is FYNNEI in the germline V gene. CDR3 size: 12 residues. The CDR3 protein is CASSQLIYEQYF. CDR3 nucleotide sequence: TGTGCCAGCAGTCAACTTATCTACGAGCAGTACTTC. Filled out from reference TRBV2 and TRBJ2-7, the complete variable domain reads EPEVTQTPSHQVTQMGQEVILRCVPISNHLYFYWYRQILGQKVEFLVSFYNNEISEKSEIFDDQFSVERPDGSNFTLKIRSTKLEDSAMYFCASSQLIYEQYFGPGTRLTVT.

The chain joins TRBV5-1 to TRBJ2-1; perhaps TRBD2 as D (5 bases). The CDR3 is made up of 14 amino acids. Deletions cut 6 bases from V and 3 bases from J, with 13 bases between. The germline V gene has CDR1 SGHRS and CDR2 YFSETQ. CDR3 sequence: CASNLRVDYNEQFF. CDR3 nucleotides: TGCGCCAGCAATCTGCGGGTTGACTACAATGAGCAGTTCTTC.

V usage is TRBV29-1 and J usage is TRBJ2-3; D gene unclear. Germline V gives CDR1 SQVTM, CDR2 ANQGSEA. V lost 7 bases and J 2 bases, leaving 16 bases between the germline ends. This CDR3 is 14 amino acids long. CDR3: CSGSGYPHTDTQYF. The CDR3 coding sequence is TGCAGCGGTTCGGGCTATCCCCACACAGATACGCAGTATTTT.

The genes are TRBV5-6 and TRBJ1-5, with 12 positions matching TRBD1. The J segment lost 4 bases and the V segment lost 3 bases, leaving 5 bases of the junction unmatched. This CDR3 has 16 residues. Germline V lookup: CDR1 SGHDT, CDR2 YYEEEE. The CDR3 nucleotides read TGTGCCAGCAGCTACTCGGGACAGGGGGCGAATCAGCCCCAGCATTTT. It translates to CASSYSGQGANQPQHF.

This clonotype was detected only a few times. This rearrangement joins TRBV25-1 to TRBJ1-3; a weak D match, TRBD1 (6 bases). The germline gives CDR1 MGHDK, CDR2 SYGVNS. The CDR3 extends over 16 amino acids. V lost 4 bases, J lost 0 bases, and 13 bases lay in between. CDR3 nucleotides: TGTGCCAGCAGTGGGGGGGCAGGCATCTCTGGAAACACCATATATTTT. Translating it yields CASSGGAGISGNTIYF.

The CDR3 is CSARDLGPTNYGYTF. The CDR3 bases are TGCAGTGCTAGAGATCTCGGGCCCACTAACTATGGCTACACCTTC. V and J are TRBV20-1 and TRBJ1-2, with no clear D. The CDR3 has 15 residues. V was shortened by 0 bases and J by 0 bases, with 11 bases between the two germline ends. CDR1 is DFQATT and CDR2 is SNEGSKA in the germline V gene (reference sequence).

This clonotype was counted ten times or more. The chain recombines TRBV20-1 with TRBJ1-6, with no clear D. The CDR3 has 15 residues. The V end lost 0 bases, the J end lost 5 bases, and 11 bases lay between the germline ends. From germline, CDR1 is DFQATT and CDR2 SNEGSKA (reference sequence). The CDR3 DNA reads as TGCAGTGCTAGAGATTGGTTTCTAGATAATTCACCCCTCCACTTT. Protein product: CSARDWFLDNSPLHF.

This clonotype appeared a few times. The J gene is TRBJ2-7, the V gene TRBV27; 11 nucleotides align to TRBD1. Germline V gives CDR1 MNHEY, CDR2 SMNVEV (reference sequence). The CDR3 is 15 amino acids. V was clipped by 4 bases and J by 4 bases; unmatched bases: 6. The CDR3 nucleotides are TGTGCCAGCAGTTCCTCGGGACAGGGGGATTACGAGCAGTACTTC. It is translated as CASSSSGQGDYEQYF.

The CDR3 here is CATMGEGETQYF. The CDR3, as DNA: TGTGCCACCATGGGGGAAGGGGAGACCCAGTACTTC. The chain recombines TRBV15 with TRBJ2-5; D is perhaps TRBD1 or TRBD2 (5 bases each). V gave up 7 bases and J gave up 5 bases, with 11 bases separating them. The CDR3 extends over 12 amino acids. Germline CDR1 LNHNV, CDR2 YYDKDF (reference sequence).

The sample holds many counts of this clonotype. V usage is TRBV13 and J usage is TRBJ2-7, with 9 bases fitting TRBD1. The V gene end was trimmed by 3 bases and the J gene end by 5 bases; junction bases not matched to a gene: 5. Per the germline V gene, CDR1 is PRHDT and CDR2 is FYEKMQ (reference sequence). This CDR3 spans 14 amino acids. The CDR3 bases are TGTGCCAGCAGCTTCCAGGGACAGGGAAACGAGCAGTACTTC. Translated, it gives CASSFQGQGNEQYF.

Only a few counts were recorded for this clonotype. V and J are TRBV28 and TRBJ2-7, with D tentatively TRBD2 (5 bases). Germline V lookup: CDR1 MDHEN, CDR2 SYDVKM. The CDR3 contains 15 residues. Trimming shortened V by 4 bases and J by 5 bases, and 18 bases separated the two germline ends. The CDR3 loop is CASSYWTGTKNEQYF. CDR3 in DNA: TGTGCCAGCAGTTACTGGACGGGAACAAAGAACGAGCAGTACTTC.

This clonotype turned up a few times. This chain uses TRBV27 with TRBJ1-2; D is unclear. The CDR3 covers 14 residues. Germline V lookup: CDR1 MNHEY, CDR2 SMNVEV (reference sequence). Trimming shortened V by 5 bases and J by 0 bases, and 10 bases separated the two germline ends. CDR3 nucleotide sequence: TGTGCCAGCAGTCCAAGGAGGTCTAACTATGGCTACACCTTC. As protein: CASSPRRSNYGYTF.

The sample holds a few counts of this clonotype. This chain links TRBV28 with TRBJ2-1; 8 nucleotides match TRBD2. Trimming took 4 bases from V and 4 from J; bases not matched to a gene: 9. This CDR3 comprises 16 residues. Germline-derived CDR1 and CDR2 are MDHEN and SYDVKM. CDR3 DNA sequence: TGTGCCAGCAGTTCCTATAGCGGGATGGCTTACAATGAGCAGTTCTTC. Translating it yields CASSSYSGMAYNEQFF.

This clonotype was detected only a few times. The gene calls are TRBV5-1 and TRBJ2-3; D remains unclear. Germline CDR1 SGHRS, CDR2 YFSETQ. The CDR3 loop spans 13 amino acids. V was cut by 0 bases and J by 5 bases, with 7 bases left in between. The CDR3 loop is CASSLVTEDTQYF. The CDR3 bases are TGCGCCAGCAGCTTGGTTACGGAAGATACGCAGTATTTT. The full variable domain, rest sourced from reference TRBV5-1 and TRBJ2-3, is KAGVTQTPRYLIKTRGQQVTLSCSPISGHRSVSWYQQTPGQGLQFLFEYFSETQRNKGNFPGRFSGRQFSNSRSEMNVSTLELGDSALYLCASSLVTEDTQYFGPGTRLTVL.

In this sample, this clonotype turned up many times. The rearrangement uses TRBV7-8 and TRBJ2-3; TRBD2 matches 8 bases. CDR3 length: 15 amino acids. After removal of 2 bases from V and 2 bases from J, the junction contained 3 bases not matched to a gene. From germline, CDR1 is SGHVS and CDR2 FQNEAQ. Here the CDR3 reads CASSLRGGNTDTQYF. The CDR3 DNA reads as TGTGCCAGCAGCTTACGCGGGGGGAACACAGATACGCAGTATTTT.